A selection of T cell receptor beta chains follows, all from one sample in a study of blood T cell repertoires in COVID-19. Repertoires were generated with immunoSEQ multiplex PCR, while TCRdb's copy carries only in-frame clones and drops some. The sample lists 200,000 to 250,000 clones; around 90% were seen once. The material sequenced was PBMCs or T cells enriched from blood (not recorded which). The source is a man younger than 45 who had recovered from COVID-19. CDR3s include the opening cysteine and the closing phenylalanine or tryptophan. The D gene is left open where the match is weak. A row's size may be missing; if present it is once, few, many or a size class.

TRBJ2-1	TRBD1	TRBV6-5	.	TGTGCCAGCAGTTATCTTCGGGACAGGGGAAATAGAGAGTTCTTC	CASSYLRDRGNREFF
TRBJ1-1	.	TRBV18	.	TGTGCCAGCTCACCGACGAGCGCTGAAGCTTTCTTT	CASSPTSAEAFF
TRBJ2-7	TRBD2	TRBV5-1	.	TGCGCCAGCAGCACGGGACTAGCGGGAAGAAACGAGCAGTACTTC	CASSTGLAGRNEQYF
TRBJ2-1	TRBD2	TRBV5-1	once	TGCGCCAGCAGCCTGGCGAAGGGGACGCCCGGGACTAGCTCCTACAATGAGCAGTTCTTC	CASSLAKGTPGTSSYNEQFF
TRBJ2-7	.	TRBV11-2	.	TGTGCCAGCAGCGACCTTATTTGGGGAGGCAACGAGCAGTACTTC	CASSDLIWGGNEQYF
TRBJ2-7	TRBD1	TRBV7-8	.	TGTGCCAGCAGCTCACGGGACAGGCAAACCTACGAGCAGTACTTC	CASSSRDRQTYEQYF
TRBJ1-2	.	TRBV2	.	TGTGCCAGCGTGCCGGGAGATTTGTTCCGCTACACCTTC	CASVPGDLFRYTF
TRBJ1-3	.	TRBV28	.	TGTGCCAGCAGTTGGGCAGGGCGATCTGGAAACACCATATATTTT	CASSWAGRSGNTIYF
TRBJ2-1	TRBD2	TRBV5-4	.	TGTGCCAGCAGCTTGGTTACGGGAGGGCCCGGAAAGTTCTTC	CASSLVTGGPGKFF
TRBJ2-1	TRBD2	TRBV6-1	.	TGTGCCAGCAGCGAAGCGGGGGGGCCCGTGAGAAGCTCCTACAATGAGCAGTTCTTC	CASSEAGGPVRSSYNEQFF
TRBJ1-6	.	TRBV5-1	.	TGCGCCAGCAGCTTCACAGGGATCGCCTCCACCCTCCACTTT	CASSFTGIASTLHF
TRBJ1-2	TRBD1	TRBV19	.	TGTGCCAGTAGTAGGATCATAACAGGGGAGAGCGGCTACACCTTC	CASSRIITGESGYTF
TRBJ2-1	.	TRBV24-1	.	TGTGCCACCAGTGGCCAGGGATACAATGAGCAGTTCTTC	CATSGQGYNEQFF
TRBJ2-2	.	TRBV10-3	once	TGTGCCATCAGCGGGGCGAACACCGGGGAGCTGTTTTTT	CAISGANTGELFF
TRBJ1-6	.	TRBV3-1/TRBV3-2	.	TGTGCCAGCAGCCAGGGCACCGTCTCCTATAATTCACCCCTCCACTTT	CASSQGTVSYNSPLHF
TRBJ2-7	.	TRBV5-4	.	TGTGCCAGCAGCTTGCCAGGGGCTGACGAGCAGTACTTC	CASSLPGADEQYF
TRBJ1-2	.	TRBV4-1	few	TGCGCCAGCAGCCAACCTCTGACAGACTATGGCTACACCTTC	CASSQPLTDYGYTF
TRBJ2-1	.	TRBV3-1/TRBV3-2	.	TGTGCCAGCAGCCAAGACTGCGGCGGGATGACCTACAATGAGCAGTTCTTC	CASSQDCGGMTYNEQFF
TRBJ1-1	.	TRBV15	.	TGTGCCACTAAAGACATAAGGCGTTTTGAGAACACTGAAGCTTTCTTT	CATKDIRRFENTEAFF
TRBJ2-6	.	TRBV27	.	TGTGCCAGCACCACAGGCTCTGGGGCCAACGTCCTGACTTTC	CASTTGSGANVLTF
TRBJ2-7	TRBD1	TRBV11-2	.	TGTGCCAGCAGCTTACAGGGGGCGAGCGCCTACGAGCAGTACTTC	CASSLQGASAYEQYF
TRBJ1-2	TRBD1	TRBV7-8	few	TGTGCCAGCAGAAAGGACAGGGGGCGGGATGGCTACACCTTC	CASRKDRGRDGYTF
TRBJ2-7	.	TRBV27	.	TGTGCCAGCAGTCCTAGACAGGTTTCCTCCTACGAGCAGTACTTC	CASSPRQVSSYEQYF
TRBJ1-2	.	TRBV6-2/TRBV6-3	.	TGTGCCAGCAGTTTTGAACCTATAAGCTATGGCTACACCTTC	CASSFEPISYGYTF
TRBJ2-7	.	TRBV5-1	.	TGCGCCAGCAGCTTGAGCGGAGGTACCTACGAGCAGTACTTC	CASSLSGGTYEQYF
TRBJ1-4	.	TRBV14	.	TGTGCCAGCAGCCGCGTCTCAGGGATATTGGATGAAAAACTGTTTTTT	CASSRVSGILDEKLFF
TRBJ1-1	TRBD1	TRBV28	.	TGTGCCAGCAGTTTCGGGTCCGGGACAGCGAACACTGAAGCTTTCTTT	CASSFGSGTANTEAFF
TRBJ1-1	.	TRBV6-5	.	TGTGCCAGCAGTTACGGAGGACAGCAAGCTTTCTTT	CASSYGGQQAFF
TRBJ1-2	TRBD1	TRBV4-3	.	TGCGCCAGCAGCCAAACTCAAGGAGTGGGACAGCATGGCTACACCTTC	CASSQTQGVGQHGYTF
TRBJ1-5	TRBD1	TRBV3-1/TRBV3-2	.	TGTGCCAGCAGCCAACCGGACAGGGGCAATCAGCCCCAGCATTTT	CASSQPDRGNQPQHF